A single sample is the source of the 24 T cell receptor beta chains below, sequenced in a study of OX40 agonist ivuxolimab in advanced cancers. Produced via immunoSEQ multiplex PCR; TCRdb's table is partial and in-frame only. The repertoire consists of roughly 110,000 clones, with just over 90% occurring once and the leading ten covering approximately 0.48%. The input for sequencing was CD4+ or CD8+ T cells sorted from blood, taken in a trial of the OX40 agonist ivuxolimab. Source of these receptors: an adult with an advanced solid tumor such as melanoma, head and neck, liver or kidney cancer.

This chain links TRBV5-4 with TRBJ2-7, with D hard to call. This CDR3 spans 12 amino acids. V was cut by 2 bases and J by 3 bases, with 6 bases left in between. CDR1 is SGHNT and CDR2 is YYREEE in the germline V gene (reference sequence). In nucleotides, the CDR3 is TGTGCCAGCAGCTTACCTAGCTACGAGCAGTACTTC. The encoded protein is CASSLPSYEQYF.

The genes are TRBV5-6 and TRBJ1-1; TRBD1 is a possible D gene (6 bases). The CDR3 sequence is 15 residues long. Looked up from germline, CDR1 is SGHDT and CDR2 is YYEEEE. V lost 4 bases, J lost 0 bases, and 13 bases lay in between. CDR3 loop: CASSLWTAMNTEAFF. CDR3 nucleotides: TGTGCCAGCAGCCTATGGACAGCCATGAACACTGAAGCTTTCTTT.

This chain joins TRBV7-2 and TRBJ2-2; 11 bases match TRBD1. CDR1 is SGHTA, CDR2 FQGNSA, per germline. Losses at the gene ends were 5 bases for V and 0 bases for J; bases not matched to a gene: 2. The CDR3 sequence is 16 residues long. The CDR3 is CASSRTGGTNTGELFF. In DNA form, the CDR3 reads TGTGCCAGCAGCCGGACAGGGGGCACGAACACCGGGGAGCTGTTTTTT.

This sequence joins TRBV7-8 and TRBJ2-2; D uncertain. Germline V gene lookup returns CDR1 SGHVS and CDR2 FQNEAQ. This CDR3 contains 15 residues. V gave up 2 bases and J gave up 4 bases, with 11 bases separating them. CDR3 DNA: TGTGCCAGCAGCTTACCTCCCCCGGGCACCGGGGAGCTGTTTTTT. Translation: CASSLPPPGTGELFF.

The chain has TRBV12-5 and TRBJ2-3; D remains ambiguous. This CDR3 spans 11 amino acids. Per germline, CDR1 LGHNT and CDR2 FRNRAP. The V and J ends lost 6 bases and 1 base respectively, with 2 bases between them. CDR3: CASGRTDTQYF. The CDR3 region has the DNA TGTGCTAGTGGACGCACAGATACGCAGTATTTT.

CDR3 in amino acids: CASSQPNQPQHF. DNA for the CDR3: TGTGCCAGCAGTCAGCCGAATCAGCCCCAGCATTTT. This rearrangement joins TRBV7-9 to TRBJ1-5; D unresolved. Germline CDR1 and CDR2: SEHNR and FQNEAQ (reference sequence). This CDR3 is 12 amino acids long. Deletions cut 6 bases from V and 4 bases from J, with 7 bases between.

This rearrangement joins TRBV28 to TRBJ2-1; D is possibly TRBD1 (6 bases). Trimming took 3 bases from V and 15 from J, leaving 18 bases between them. The CDR3 contains 13 residues. Looked up from germline, CDR1 is MDHEN and CDR2 is SYDVKM. The CDR3 region has the DNA TGTGCCAGCAGTTTTTCCAGGGGCGCCTCTAGGTTCTTC. It translates to CASSFSRGASRFF.

This sequence joins TRBV9 and TRBJ1-2; no definite D call. Germline V gene lookup returns CDR1 SGDLS and CDR2 YYNGEE. V was shortened by 1 base and J by 7 bases, with 8 bases between the two germline ends. The CDR3 runs 12 residues. CDR3 in amino acids: CASSVYRSGYTF. CDR3 bases: TGTGCCAGCAGCGTATACAGATCTGGCTACACCTTC.

The genes are TRBV19 and TRBJ1-4; D is ambiguous. This CDR3 is built from 16 residues. Trimming shortened V by 5 bases and J by 1 base, and 14 bases separated the two germline ends. Per germline, CDR1 LNHDA and CDR2 SQIVND (reference sequence). CDR3 in amino acids: CASSFWPDVTNEKLFF. As DNA, the CDR3 is TGTGCCAGTAGTTTCTGGCCGGATGTAACTAATGAAAAACTGTTTTTT.

The chain combines TRBV6-5 with TRBJ2-5; 10 bases are a match to TRBD2. The CDR3 length is 15 residues. Per the germline V gene, CDR1 is MNHEY and CDR2 is SVGAGI. V trimming: 7 bases; J trimming: 2 bases; junction bases outside the gene matches: 7. CDR3 coding DNA: TGTGCCAGCATGATGGTAGCGGGGGGTCAAGAGACCCAGTACTTC. Translated: CASMMVAGGQETQYF.

The V gene is TRBV6-5, the J gene TRBJ2-3; D ambiguous. V was cut by 10 bases and J by 2 bases, with 13 bases left in between. The CDR3 sequence is 13 residues long. CDR1 is MNHEY and CDR2 is SVGAGI in the germline V gene. The CDR3 region is CATGRTFTDTQYF. CDR3 DNA: TGTGCCACGGGCAGAACTTTCACAGATACGCAGTATTTT.

Only one count was recorded for this clone. The V and J genes are TRBV29-1 and TRBJ2-2; 10 bases agree with TRBD1. Germline assignment: CDR1 SQVTM and CDR2 ANQGSEA. The ends lost 6 bases at V and 5 bases at J; junction bases unmatched: 9. The CDR3 is made up of 15 amino acids. CDR3 loop: CSVKSGTGVTGELFF. CDR3 nucleotide sequence: TGCAGCGTCAAATCGGGGACAGGGGTTACCGGGGAGCTGTTTTTT.

This clone was recorded only once. The chain is built from TRBV2 and TRBJ2-1; D may be TRBD2 (7 bases). The CDR3 spans 15 residues. The V end lost 1 base, the J end lost 5 bases, and 12 bases lay between the germline ends. The germline CDR1 and CDR2 sequences are SNHLY and FYNNEI. The chain's CDR3 is CASSEGGGNNNEQFF. CDR3 sequence (DNA): TGTGCCAGCAGTGAAGGGGGGGGCAACAACAATGAGCAGTTCTTC.

The chain employs TRBV19 and TRBJ1-2; D may be TRBD1 (5 bases). From germline, CDR1 is LNHDA and CDR2 SQIVND (reference sequence). The CDR3 is 18 amino acids. The V end lost 4 bases, the J end lost 1 base, and 22 bases lay between the germline ends. In nucleotides, the CDR3 is TGTGCCAGTAGTACATCGGCGGGGCAGGGATTTTTTAACTATGGCTACACCTTC. It codes for CASSTSAGQGFFNYGYTF.

V gene TRBV10-3 combines with J gene TRBJ2-1; 11 bases match TRBD2. CDR3 length equals 15 residues. Trimming took 6 bases from V and 7 from J; bases not matched to a gene: 8. Germline CDR1 is ENHRY and CDR2 is SYGVKD. CDR3 amino acids: CAISIAGGRSNEQFF. CDR3 DNA: TGTGCCATCAGCATAGCGGGGGGGCGATCTAATGAGCAGTTCTTC.

The CDR3 spells CASSLLAGGGGIQETQYF. In nucleotides, the CDR3 is TGTGCCAGCAGCTTGCTAGCTGGTGGCGGGGGAATCCAAGAGACCCAGTACTTC. The rearrangement joins TRBV7-2 to TRBJ2-5; 7 bases line up with TRBD2. CDR1 is SGHTA and CDR2 is FQGNSA in the germline V gene. Trimming removed 3 bases from V and 1 base from J; junction bases left unmatched: 14. The CDR3 is 18 amino acids.

J is TRBJ1-4 and V is TRBV28; D not certain. The CDR3 runs to 16 residues. The germline V gene encodes CDR1 MDHEN and CDR2 SYDVKM. V was shortened by 3 bases and J by 0 bases, with 11 bases between the two germline ends. The CDR3 loop reads CASSLSGSATNEKLFF. The CDR3 DNA is TGTGCCAGCAGTTTGAGTGGGTCAGCAACTAATGAAAAACTGTTTTTT.

J is TRBJ1-3 and V is TRBV19; tentatively, D is TRBD1 (5 bases). CDR1 is LNHDA, CDR2 SQIVND, per germline (reference sequence). V was clipped by 5 bases and J by 0 bases, with 17 bases between them. CDR3 size: 17 residues. The CDR3 region is CASSGRGPKSSGNTIYF. The CDR3 bases are TGTGCCAGTAGTGGGCGGGGCCCGAAAAGCTCTGGAAACACCATATATTTT.

This clone was detected many times. The chain links TRBV5-6 to TRBJ2-7, with D possibly being TRBD1 (5 bases). The CDR3 has 14 residues. Trimming removed 1 base at V and 6 bases at J, with 14 bases between. Germline V gives CDR1 SGHDT, CDR2 YYEEEE. CDR3 in amino acids: CASSLPGMSSEQYF. CDR3 DNA sequence: TGTGCCAGCAGCTTGCCAGGGATGTCTTCCGAGCAGTACTTC.

This chain's CDR3 is CASSLLESFTESSGNTIYF. The CDR3 DNA reads as TGTGCCAGCTCACTCTTAGAATCGTTTACAGAGTCCTCTGGAAACACCATATATTTT. V usage is TRBV18 and J usage is TRBJ1-3; D remains unclear. The CDR3 spans 19 residues. Trimming shortened V by 4 bases and J by 0 bases, and 22 bases separated the two germline ends. Germline CDR1 reads KGHSH; CDR2 reads LQKENI.

The chain employs TRBV6-6 and TRBJ2-5, with 10 bases aligning to TRBD1. The J segment lost 5 bases and the V segment lost 6 bases, leaving 3 bases of the junction unmatched. The CDR3 has 13 residues. CDR1 is MNHNY, CDR2 SVGAGI, per germline (reference sequence). The DNA of the CDR3 is TGTGCCAGCAGAGACAGGGGGCTGGAGACCCAGTACTTC. Amino acid sequence: CASRDRGLETQYF.

CDR3 DNA: TGTGCCAGCAGTGAAGGGTTGACAGATACGCAGTATTTT. It codes for CASSEGLTDTQYF. The V call is TRBV7-6, the J call TRBJ2-3; D ambiguous. There are 13 residues in the CDR3. The germline CDR1 and CDR2 sequences are SGHVS and FNYEAQ. V lost 6 bases and J lost 3, with 10 bases in between.

The chain uses TRBV18 and TRBJ2-7; D is perhaps TRBD1 or TRBD2 (5 bases each). The V and J ends lost 0 bases and 1 base respectively, with 10 bases between them. The CDR3 spans 15 residues. CDR1 is KGHSH and CDR2 is LQKENI in the germline V gene. The CDR3: CASSPPGPGSYEQYF. As DNA, the CDR3 is TGTGCCAGCTCACCACCGGGGCCGGGGTCCTACGAGCAGTACTTC.

The chain combines TRBV5-1 with TRBJ2-2; 7 positions match TRBD1. V was pared by 0 bases and J by 1 base, with 0 bases of the junction left unmatched. Germline V gene data show CDR1 as SGHRS and CDR2 as YFSETQ. The CDR3 contains 15 residues. The CDR3 region has the DNA TGCGCCAGCAGCTTGGACAGGGGGAACACCGGGGAGCTGTTTTTT. This encodes CASSLDRGNTGELFF.